What follows are 27 T cell receptor beta chains derived from one specimen sequenced in a study of cytomegalovirus exposure and HLA in healthy donors. Vbeta (60) and Jbeta (13) primers were used in the PCR. Libraries were prepared by immunoSEQ multiplex PCR; TCRdb keeps only in-frame clonotypes and omits some of them. The data show 160,000 or so clones, around 77% seen once. The sequenced sample consisted of PBMCs. The receptors shown here come from a man aged 60 to 75 in good health and CMV-seronegative.

The rearrangement uses TRBV18 and TRBJ2-7, with D tentatively TRBD1 (6 bases). The CDR3 length is 13 residues. Trimming left V 2 bases short and J 6 bases short, with 11 bases between. Germline V gives CDR1 KGHSH, CDR2 LQKENI. The CDR3: CASSPGPGVEQYF. The CDR3 DNA reads as TGTGCCAGCTCACCAGGCCCAGGGGTCGAGCAGTACTTC.

This clone has a handful of counts. The V gene is TRBV25-1, the J gene TRBJ2-7, with a possible D match to TRBD1 (6 bases). V lost 6 bases and J lost 6, with 18 bases in between. CDR1 and CDR2 from the germline V gene are MGHDK and SYGVNS. This CDR3 is built from 14 residues. CDR3 coding DNA: TGTGCCAGCAGCAGCGCAGACAGGTTGGCCGAGCAGTACTTC. Its translation is CASSSADRLAEQYF.

The chain employs TRBV30 and TRBJ2-7, with 10 nucleotides matching TRBD2. The CDR3 extends over 16 amino acids. Germline V gives CDR1 GTSNPN, CDR2 SVGIG (reference sequence). The V gene end was trimmed by 5 bases and the J gene end by 5 bases; junction bases not matched to a gene: 15. The CDR3 reads CAWGEETSGTRDEQYF. CDR3 sequence (DNA): TGTGCCTGGGGGGAGGAAACTAGCGGGACTCGCGACGAGCAGTACTTC.

The chain carries TRBV7-2 and TRBJ2-7, with TRBD1 identical over 7 bases. J gave up 6 bases and V 4 bases, and 6 bases lay outside the gene matches. This CDR3 is built from 13 residues. Germline values: CDR1 SGHTA, CDR2 FQGNSA. The CDR3 is CASSSTRGREQYF. In nucleotides, the CDR3 is TGTGCCAGCAGCTCAACAAGGGGGCGCGAGCAGTACTTC.

This clone appeared a few times. As DNA, the CDR3 is TGTGCCAGCAGCCGCGGACTGCTTACCGGGGAGCTGTTTTTT. Its translation is CASSRGLLTGELFF. The chain uses TRBV7-3 and TRBJ2-2; possibly TRBD2 for D (5 bases). The CDR3 spans 14 residues. V gave up 5 bases and J gave up 5 bases, with 12 bases separating them. The germline CDR1 and CDR2 sequences are SGHTA and FQGTGA.

The genes are TRBV29-1 and TRBJ2-7; D not resolved. CDR3 length: 11 residues. Looked up from germline, CDR1 is SQVTM and CDR2 is ANQGSEA. V was cut by 0 bases and J by 6 bases, with 6 bases left in between. The CDR3 here is CSVEDFFEQYF. The CDR3 DNA follows: TGCAGCGTTGAAGATTTCTTCGAGCAGTACTTC.

The rearrangement joins TRBV6-5 to TRBJ1-1, with a tentative D call TRBD1 (5 bases). The CDR3 has 13 amino acids. Germline-derived CDR1 and CDR2 are MNHEY and SVGAGI. V dropped 6 bases and J dropped 4 bases, with 12 bases sitting between them. CDR3 sequence (DNA): TGTGCCAGCAGCCCCCGGGGGGGCACTGAAGCTTTCTTT. Encoded protein: CASSPRGGTEAFF.

This clone was recorded once. In DNA, the CDR3 is TGTGCCATCAGTGAGTACGAGGACACCGGGGAGCTGTTTTTT. Translating it yields CAISEYEDTGELFF. V gene TRBV10-3 combines with J gene TRBJ2-2; no clear D gene. The CDR3 loop spans 14 amino acids. The V and J ends lost 1 base and 3 bases respectively, with 6 bases between them. CDR1 is ENHRY, CDR2 SYGVKD, per germline.

The table lists this clone with a count of one. V usage is TRBV5-1 and J usage is TRBJ1-5; 8 bases are shared with TRBD1. The CDR3 runs 15 residues. CDR1 is SGHRS, CDR2 YFSETQ, per germline. The trim removed 4 bases at V and 3 bases at J, leaving 6 bases unmatched. Here the CDR3 DNA reads TGCGCCAGCAGCCCGGGACAGGCTCCCAATCAGCCCCAGCATTTT. Its protein is CASSPGQAPNQPQHF.

The CDR3 nucleotides are TGTGCCAGCAGCTCGACAGGGCCCGGGGAGCTGTTTTTT. It is translated as CASSSTGPGELFF. The rearrangement uses TRBV13 and TRBJ2-2, with 7 bases that match TRBD1. The V gene end was trimmed by 4 bases and the J gene end by 6 bases; junction bases not matched to a gene: 2. The CDR3 runs to 13 residues. CDR1 is PRHDT and CDR2 is FYEKMQ in the germline V gene (reference sequence).

This chain uses TRBV6-5 with TRBJ1-2; D might be TRBD1 (5 bases). Germline assignment: CDR1 MNHEY and CDR2 SVGAGI. This CDR3 has 14 amino acids. Between the trimmed V and J ends, which lost 4 bases and 8 bases, there was a span of 17 bases. CDR3 loop: CASSSTGGSWGYTF. The CDR3 DNA reads TGTGCCAGCAGTTCTACGGGGGGAAGTTGGGGCTACACCTTC.

The chain couples TRBV10-3 to TRBJ1-1, with D uncertain. CDR3 length equals 15 residues. Per the germline V gene, CDR1 is ENHRY and CDR2 is SYGVKD. The V gene lost 3 bases and the J gene lost 1 base, with 12 bases spanning the gap. The chain's CDR3 is CAISDPRGPNTEAFF. Written as DNA, the CDR3 is TGTGCCATCAGTGACCCTCGCGGCCCGAACACTGAAGCTTTCTTT.

The chain is built from TRBV5-5 and TRBJ1-3, with 10 bases aligning to TRBD1. V shed 4 bases, J shed 7 bases, and the junction held 14 bases outside the gene matches. Germline lookup yields CDR1 SGHKS and CDR2 YYEKEE (reference sequence). This CDR3 region has 17 residues. CDR3 DNA: TGTGCCAGCAGCACCGGGACAGGGGTCACTTGGGGGAACACCATATATTTT. Translation: CASSTGTGVTWGNTIYF.

V is TRBV12-5 and J is TRBJ1-4, with a tentative D call TRBD1 (5 bases). The CDR3 covers 16 residues. V shed 5 bases and J shed 10 bases, with 23 bases lying between them. Germline loops: CDR1 LGHNT, CDR2 FRNRAP. The CDR3 loop reads CASGPDPQAKGGKLFF. The CDR3 coding sequence is TGTGCTAGTGGTCCCGACCCACAGGCCAAGGGAGGAAAACTGTTTTTT. Supplemented by reference TRBV12-5 and TRBJ1-4, the full variable domain reads DARVTQTPRHKVTEMGQEVTMRCQPILGHNTVFWYRQTMMQGLELLAYFRNRAPLDDSGMPKDRFSAEMPDATLATLKIQPSEPRDSAVYFCASGPDPQAKGGKLFFGSGTQLSVL.

This clone showed up just a few times. Here the CDR3 reads CASSPLGGNEKLFF. The CDR3 bases are TGTGCCAGCTCACCACTCGGGGGGAATGAAAAACTGTTTTTT. This chain connects TRBV18 to TRBJ1-4, with D possibly TRBD1 on 5 matching bases. Trimming removed 1 base at V and 5 bases at J, with 8 bases between. The CDR3 sequence is 14 residues long. Germline assignment: CDR1 KGHSH and CDR2 LQKENI.

The chain is built from TRBV5-5 and TRBJ2-1; 7 bases are shared with TRBD1. After removal of 1 base from V and 4 bases from J, the junction contained 11 bases not matched to a gene. The CDR3 contains 17 residues. Per germline, CDR1 SGHKS and CDR2 YYEKEE (reference sequence). CDR3 nucleotide sequence: TGTGCCAGCAGCTTGAGCGTTTCGACAGGGTGGTACAATGAGCAGTTCTTC. Translation: CASSLSVSTGWYNEQFF. Full variable domain (outside the CDR3, taken from reference TRBV5-5 and TRBJ2-1): DAGVTQSPTHLIKTRGQQVTLRCSPISGHKSVSWYQQVLGQGPQFIFQYYEKEERGRGNFPDRFSARQFPNYSSELNVNALLLGDSALYLCASSLSVSTGWYNEQFFGPGTRLTVL.

The chain couples TRBV27 to TRBJ1-1; TRBD1 matches 7 bases. Germline CDR1 is MNHEY and CDR2 is SMNVEV (reference sequence). The CDR3 length is 15 residues. J gave up 6 bases and V 4 bases, and 11 bases lay outside the gene matches. For the CDR3, the DNA is TGTGCCAGCAGTTCGGACAGGCGCTGGGGCGCTGAAGCTTTCTTT. It is translated as CASSSDRRWGAEAFF.

The chain has TRBV5-8 and TRBJ1-3; D unresolved. This CDR3 comprises 14 residues. Trimming took 0 bases from V and 0 from J, leaving 4 bases between them. CDR1 is SGHTS, CDR2 YDEGEE, per germline. CDR3: CASSLGSSGNTIYF. The CDR3 coding sequence is TGTGCCAGCAGCTTGGGGAGCTCTGGAAACACCATATATTTT.

This sequence joins TRBV27 and TRBJ1-6, with D uncertain. Germline loops: CDR1 MNHEY, CDR2 SMNVEV (reference sequence). The CDR3 is 14 amino acids. V lost 6 bases and J lost 0, with 6 bases in between. The CDR3 region has the DNA TGTGCCAGCAGGTGGAGCTCCTATAATTCACCCCTCCACTTT. Translation gives CASRWSSYNSPLHF.

To note about this clone: At the DNA level, this CDR3 is encoded by other sequences in the same sample as well. The chain has TRBV19 and TRBJ1-1; TRBD1 is a possible D gene (5 bases). This CDR3 has 13 amino acids. V was shortened by 3 bases and J by 3 bases, with 8 bases between the two germline ends. The V gene's germline CDR1 is LNHDA and CDR2 SQIVND (reference sequence). The CDR3 DNA reads as TGTGCCAGTAGTATCGGCAGGGACACTGAAGCTTTCTTT. Its protein product is CASSIGRDTEAFF.

The chain links TRBV9 to TRBJ1-1; weak D call: TRBD1 (5 bases). The CDR3 runs 14 residues. Germline CDR1 SGDLS, CDR2 YYNGEE. V gave up 0 bases and J gave up 2 bases, with 8 bases separating them. CDR3 region: CASSVATDNTEAFF. CDR3 sequence (DNA): TGTGCCAGCAGCGTAGCGACAGATAACACTGAAGCTTTCTTT.

The gene calls are TRBV19 and TRBJ1-2; a weak D match, TRBD1 (6 bases). The germline gives CDR1 LNHDA, CDR2 SQIVND (reference sequence). The ends were cut back, 6 bases at V and 0 bases at J, with 14 bases in the middle. The CDR3 runs to 15 residues. The CDR3 sequence is CASRRGQTTNYGYTF. The CDR3 coding sequence is TGTGCCAGTAGACGTGGACAGACTACTAACTATGGCTACACCTTC.

This chain links TRBV5-1 with TRBJ1-1, with a weak D call TRBD1 (5 bases). Trimming took 3 bases from V and 4 from J, leaving 16 bases between them. This CDR3 has 15 amino acids. Germline-derived CDR1 and CDR2 are SGHRS and YFSETQ. The CDR3 DNA reads TGCGCCAGCAGCTCGGGGGGGGATGGGGGCACTGAAGCTTTCTTT. Translated: CASSSGGDGGTEAFF.

This clone has just a few counts. The chain uses TRBV10-3 and TRBJ2-1, with 8 bases fitting TRBD1. This CDR3 region has 13 residues. The germline V gene encodes CDR1 ENHRY and CDR2 SYGVKD. J was trimmed by 6 bases and V by 4 bases; bases with no gene match: 2. The CDR3 region is CAISGGQGNEQFF. The CDR3 nucleotides are TGTGCCATCAGTGGCGGACAGGGCAATGAGCAGTTCTTC.

The chain joins TRBV6-6 to TRBJ2-7; D uncertain. Germline V gives CDR1 MNHNY, CDR2 SVGAGI (reference sequence). The V gene lost 5 bases and the J gene lost 2 bases, with 10 bases spanning the gap. This CDR3 is 13 amino acids long. The CDR3 DNA sequence: TGTGCCAGCAGTAATGCCGTAGCCTACGAGCAGTACTTC. Protein sequence: CASSNAVAYEQYF.

The chain employs TRBV7-9 and TRBJ2-3; TRBD2 might be the D (6 bases). The V gene lost 4 bases and the J gene lost 5 bases, with 16 bases spanning the gap. This CDR3 comprises 15 residues. Germline V gives CDR1 SEHNR, CDR2 FQNEAQ (reference sequence). The CDR3 spells CASSWGGERVDTQYF. The DNA of the CDR3 is TGTGCCAGCAGCTGGGGAGGTGAGCGGGTAGATACGCAGTATTTT. Looking up the rest from reference TRBV7-9 and TRBJ2-3 gives the full variable domain: DTGVSQNPRHKITKRGQNVTFRCDPISEHNRLYWYRQTLGQGPEFLTYFQNEAQLEKSRLLSDRFSAERPKGSFSTLEIQRTEQGDSAMYLCASSWGGERVDTQYFGPGTRLTVL.

This clone was seen only a few times. The V and J genes are TRBV25-1 and TRBJ1-4; no clear D. V dropped 6 bases and J dropped 2 bases, with 10 bases sitting between them. In germline, CDR1 is MGHDK, CDR2 SYGVNS. The CDR3 runs 14 residues. The CDR3 here is CASRDFSTNEKLFF. CDR3 in DNA: TGTGCCAGCAGGGACTTCAGCACTAATGAAAAACTGTTTTTT.